One sample yielded the 21 T cell receptor beta chains listed below, sequenced in a study of blood T cell repertoires in COVID-19. Here immunoSEQ multiplex PCR was the method, and the copy in TCRdb shows in-frame clones only, minus some. Counted here are about 62,000 clones, 85% to 90% occurring once; the ten biggest clones make up over 15%. The specimen was peripheral blood. The receptors were sampled from a woman in her sixties or seventies with COVID-19, enrolled during active disease.

This chain links TRBV6-5 with TRBJ2-6; no reliable D call. The CDR3 spans 16 residues. CDR1 is MNHEY and CDR2 is SVGAGI in the germline V gene. V lost 0 bases and J 0 bases, leaving 6 bases between the germline ends. In DNA, the CDR3 is TGTGCCAGCAGTTACTCGCGTTTCTCTGGGGCCAACGTCCTGACTTTC. Protein product: CASSYSRFSGANVLTF.

This chain connects TRBV24-1 to TRBJ2-6; no clear D. This CDR3 region has 14 residues. V lost 4 bases, J lost 5 bases, and 8 bases lay in between. Germline CDR1 KGHDR, CDR2 SFDVKD. CDR3 in amino acids: CATSDPGWANVLTF. The CDR3 DNA is TGTGCCACCAGTGACCCCGGGTGGGCCAACGTCCTGACTTTC.

This clone was seen just once. This rearrangement joins TRBV5-1 to TRBJ1-4; TRBD1 matches at 10 bases. Trimming cost V 4 bases and J 6 bases; bases outside gene matches: 6. The CDR3 has 15 residues. The germline V gene has CDR1 SGHRS and CDR2 YFSETQ. CDR3 DNA: TGCGCCAGCAGCAAGGCCGGGACAGGGGATGAAAAACTGTTTTTT. Translation gives CASSKAGTGDEKLFF.

The table lists this clone with a count of one. The chain has TRBV10-3 and TRBJ1-4; TRBD1 agrees at 9 bases. The CDR3 has 13 amino acids. Germline V CDR1 and CDR2: ENHRY, SYGVKD. Trimming at V came to 4 bases and at J to 12 bases, leaving 6 bases not matched to a gene. The CDR3 protein is CAISARQGEELFF. The DNA for the CDR3 is TGTGCCATCAGTGCCAGACAGGGGGAGGAACTGTTTTTT.

The J gene is TRBJ2-1, the V gene TRBV7-2; D possibly corresponds to TRBD1 (6 bases). This CDR3 is 15 amino acids long. V shed 1 base and J shed 4 bases, with 11 bases lying between them. CDR1 and CDR2 from the germline V gene are SGHTA and FQGNSA. This chain's CDR3 is CASSLVGDRYNEQFF. The CDR3 DNA reads TGTGCCAGCAGCTTAGTGGGCGACAGGTACAATGAGCAGTTCTTC.

Notes on this clone: Compared with germline, one end of the junction differs, possibly owing to a read error. The J gene is TRBJ1-1, the V gene TRBV18; 7 nucleotides agree with TRBD1. The germline gives CDR1 KGHSH, CDR2 LQKENI. There are 15 residues in the CDR3. The CDR3 bases are TGTGCCAGCTCCCCACGGGGACAGACGAACACTGAAGCTTTCTTT. Translation: CASSPRGQTNTEAFF.

This sequence joins TRBV2 and TRBJ1-2; 8 bases map to TRBD1. The CDR3 is made up of 14 amino acids. V trimming: 5 bases; J trimming: 8 bases; junction bases outside the gene matches: 10. Per germline, CDR1 SNHLY and CDR2 FYNNEI. The CDR3: CASSQGQGVIGYTF. The DNA for the CDR3 is TGTGCCAGCAGTCAAGGACAGGGCGTAATAGGCTACACCTTC.

The chain combines TRBV19 with TRBJ2-2; TRBD2 matches 16 bases. The CDR3 is 20 amino acids. Germline assignment: CDR1 LNHDA and CDR2 SQIVND (reference sequence). V lost 4 bases and J lost 1; bases outside the gene matches: 9. DNA for the CDR3: TGTGCCAGTAGTAGGGGACTAGCGGGAGGGCCTATGTGGAACACCGGGGAGCTGTTTTTT. Its protein product is CASSRGLAGGPMWNTGELFF.

This clone was seen a single time. The chain is built from TRBV6-5 and TRBJ2-7; D unresolved. Germline V gene data show CDR1 as MNHEY and CDR2 as SVGAGI. There are 12 residues in the CDR3. V was shortened by 6 bases and J by 1 base, with 7 bases between the two germline ends. The chain's CDR3 is CASSPGSYEQYF. DNA of the CDR3: TGTGCCAGCAGCCCGGGTTCCTACGAGCAGTACTTC.

The chain links TRBV11-3 to TRBJ2-5; D perhaps matches TRBD2 (5 bases). The V gene's germline CDR1 is SGHNT and CDR2 YENEEA. The ends were cut back, 1 base at V and 2 bases at J, with 8 bases in the middle. CDR3 length: 14 amino acids. CDR3 coding DNA: TGTGCCAGCAGCTTAGGAGGGATACAAGAGACCCAGTACTTC. Its translation is CASSLGGIQETQYF. Full variable domain (missing parts from reference TRBV11-3 and TRBJ2-5): EAGVVQSPRYKIIEKKQPVAFWCNPISGHNTLYWYLQNLGQGPELLIRYENEEAVDDSQLPKDRFSAERLKGVDSTLKIQPAELGDSAVYLCASSLGGIQETQYFGPGTRLLVL.

V is TRBV30 and J is TRBJ2-2; a possible D gene is TRBD2 (6 bases). The germline CDR1 and CDR2 sequences are GTSNPN and SVGIG (reference sequence). The CDR3 extends over 14 amino acids. Trimming cost V 3 bases and J 4 bases, with 12 bases left between them. CDR3 nucleotides: TGTGCCTGGAGCGGGGACTCCCCCACCGGGGAGCTGTTTTTT. Residues: CAWSGDSPTGELFF.

This sequence joins TRBV11-2 and TRBJ2-7, with D perhaps matching TRBD2 (5 bases). Trimming took off 1 base at V and 9 bases at J, with 7 bases between the two ends. This CDR3 region has 11 residues. Looked up from germline, CDR1 is SGHAT and CDR2 is FQNNGV. The CDR3 reads CASSLGERQYF. The CDR3 bases are TGTGCCAGCAGCTTAGGGGAGAGGCAGTACTTC.

This sequence joins TRBV7-2 and TRBJ2-3; 7 positions agree with TRBD1. The CDR3 is made up of 15 amino acids. Germline V gene data show CDR1 as SGHTA and CDR2 as FQGNSA. The V segment lost 3 bases and the J segment 4 bases; nucleotides outside the gene matches: 7. CDR3 nucleotides: TGTGCCAGCAGCTTGGTGGGAGACAGGGCAGATACGCAGTATTTT. This encodes CASSLVGDRADTQYF.

This sequence joins TRBV12-3 or TRBV12-4 and TRBJ2-2, with a tentative D call TRBD1 (5 bases). This CDR3 contains 13 residues. V was pared by 6 bases and J by 9 bases, with 14 bases between. CDR3 loop: CASRSTRARELFF. The DNA of the CDR3 is TGTGCCAGCAGGTCAACCAGGGCTAGGGAGCTGTTTTTT.

The chain links TRBV7-2 to TRBJ2-7; 8 bases match TRBD2. CDR1 is SGHTA and CDR2 is FQGNSA in the germline V gene. This CDR3 spans 15 amino acids. V shed 1 base and J 3 bases; nucleotides not matched to a gene: 5. Written as DNA, the CDR3 is TGTGCCAGCAGCTTAGAACCCGGGACTAGCTACGAGCAGTACTTC. As protein: CASSLEPGTSYEQYF.

The chain couples TRBV7-2 to TRBJ2-7; 11 bases map to TRBD1. The CDR3 sequence is 15 residues long. Trimming took 4 bases from V and 3 from J; bases not matched to a gene: 5. Germline assignment: CDR1 SGHTA and CDR2 FQGNSA. The CDR3 protein is CASSSQDRGHYEQYF. The CDR3 bases are TGTGCCAGCAGCTCTCAGGACAGGGGGCACTACGAGCAGTACTTC. Based on the CDR3 plus reference TRBV7-2 and TRBJ2-7, the full variable domain is GAGVSQSPSNKVTEKGKDVELRCDPISGHTALYWYRQSLGQGLEFLIYFQGNSAPDKSGLPSDRFSAERTGGSVSTLTIQRTQQEDSAVYLCASSSQDRGHYEQYFGPGTRLTVT.

The chain is built from TRBV24-1 and TRBJ2-7, with a tentative D call TRBD1 (6 bases). CDR1 is KGHDR, CDR2 SFDVKD, per germline. Trimming took off 5 bases at V and 2 bases at J, with 12 bases between the two ends. This CDR3 region has 14 residues. This CDR3 is CATSVQGVTYEQYF. Written as DNA, the CDR3 is TGTGCCACCAGTGTACAGGGAGTTACCTACGAGCAGTACTTC.

This sequence joins TRBV1 and TRBJ2-1; TRBD2 was called by the table and not checked on the DNA. TRBV1 is labeled a pseudogene. There are 13 residues in the CDR3. The DNA of the CDR3 is TGCACCAGCAGCCAAGACTATAGCAATGAGCAGTTCTTC. Translating it yields CTSSQDYSNEQFF.

The chain has TRBV2 and TRBJ2-7; 7 positions agree with TRBD2. Looked up from germline, CDR1 is SNHLY and CDR2 is FYNNEI. The CDR3 totals 16 residues. Germline trimming cut 6 bases from V and 2 bases from J; bases unmatched to any gene: 13. CDR3 region: CASREPLADSTYEQYF. DNA for the CDR3: TGTGCCAGCAGGGAACCCCTAGCGGACTCGACCTACGAGCAGTACTTC.

This chain links TRBV20-1 with TRBJ2-1; D perhaps matches TRBD2 (5 bases). The germline CDR1 and CDR2 sequences are DFQATT and SNEGSKA (reference sequence). The CDR3 runs 17 residues. The germline V and J ends were trimmed by 3 bases and 0 bases, with 18 bases remaining between them. The CDR3 nucleotides read TGCAGTGCTAGTGACCCTCTTCCGGGGAGCTCCTACAATGAGCAGTTCTTC. It yields the protein CSASDPLPGSSYNEQFF.

This clone appeared a few times. V usage is TRBV7-2 and J usage is TRBJ1-2; 7 bases fit TRBD1. The CDR3 length is 14 residues. Germline V gene data show CDR1 as SGHTA and CDR2 as FQGNSA. The junction had 6 bases not matched to a gene; V was cut back by 5 bases and J by 3 bases. The CDR3, as DNA: TGTGCCAGCAGCCCCGGGACAGCGCACTATGGCTACACCTTC. Its protein is CASSPGTAHYGYTF.